The entry below describes one T cell receptor beta chain. Germline V CDR1 and CDR2: MNHEY, SVGAGI. The CDR3 spans 15 residues. Losses at the gene ends were 6 bases for V and 6 bases for J; bases not matched to a gene: 13. This specimen comes from a study of blood T cell repertoires in COVID-19. The table came from immunoSEQ multiplex PCR; TCRdb's copy has only in-frame clones and leaves some out. The sample lists roughly 200,000 clones; 86% were seen once. J is TRBJ2-7 and V is TRBV6-5, with 8 bases identical to TRBD2. Sequencing was carried out using PBMCs or T cells enriched from blood (not recorded which). The sequence came from a woman in her thirties who had been exposed to COVID-19. The CDR3 DNA sequence: TGTGCCAGCAGGACGGGGGGGTCCGGGGAGGTCGAGCAGTACTTC. Amino acid sequence: CASRTGGSGEVEQYF.